Below, 6 T cell receptor beta chains from the same sample are listed, as sequenced in a study of blood T cell repertoires in COVID-19. Only in-frame clones appear in the TCRdb table, and some are missing; sequencing was by immunoSEQ multiplex PCR. The sample yields under 200,000 clones, around 80% seen once. Sequencing was carried out using peripheral blood. Every receptor here comes from a woman in her sixties or seventies with COVID-19, enrolled during active disease.

Only a few counts were recorded for this clone. This chain joins TRBV5-1 and TRBJ1-6; the match to TRBD1 covers 9 bases. This CDR3 comprises 15 residues. The V gene end was trimmed by 1 base and the J gene end by 10 bases; junction bases not matched to a gene: 6. Germline V gene lookup returns CDR1 SGHRS and CDR2 YFSETQ. Here the CDR3 reads CASSLRGTGNSPLHF. CDR3 nucleotides: TGCGCCAGCAGCTTGCGCGGGACAGGGAACTCACCCCTCCACTTT. Full variable domain (remainder filled in from reference TRBV5-1 and TRBJ1-6): KAGVTQTPRYLIKTRGQQVTLSCSPISGHRSVSWYQQTPGQGLQFLFEYFSETQRNKGNFPGRFSGRQFSNSRSEMNVSTLELGDSALYLCASSLRGTGNSPLHFGNGTRLTVT.

This sequence joins TRBV11-3 and TRBJ2-7, with 8 bases matching TRBD2. The germline gives CDR1 SGHNT, CDR2 YENEEA. V was pared by 5 bases and J by 4 bases, with 10 bases of the junction left unmatched. The CDR3 runs to 15 residues. CDR3 in amino acids: CASSPRGGKEYEQYV. The CDR3 bases are TGTGCCAGCAGCCCCCGGGGGGGGAAGGAGTACGAGCAGTACGTC.

This clone was seen more than once but under ten times. V is TRBV6-6 and J is TRBJ2-1; 11 nucleotides align to TRBD2. The CDR3 consists of 16 residues. The V gene's germline CDR1 is MNHNY and CDR2 SVGAGI (reference sequence). V shed 6 bases, J shed 8 bases, and the junction held 12 bases outside the gene matches. The CDR3 loop reads CASSQALAGGVDEQFF. CDR3 sequence (DNA): TGTGCCAGCAGCCAAGCTCTAGCGGGAGGCGTAGATGAGCAGTTCTTC.

The chain is built from TRBV19 and TRBJ2-2; tentative D call: TRBD1 (7 bases). Trimming left V 3 bases short and J 5 bases short, with 19 bases between. The germline V gene has CDR1 LNHDA and CDR2 SQIVND (reference sequence). The CDR3 is 17 residues long. CDR3 in DNA: TGTGCCAGTAGTATTCCCTGGACAGGTGGAGGGACCGGGGAGCTGTTTTTT. Protein: CASSIPWTGGGTGELFF.

The V gene is TRBV28, the J gene TRBJ1-6; D is unclear. Trimming took off 6 bases at V and 7 bases at J, with 22 bases between the two ends. Germline CDR1 and CDR2: MDHEN and SYDVKM. CDR3 length: 17 amino acids. For the CDR3, the DNA is TGTGCCAGCAGGTCTTCAATTTCAGGCCGCGGGAATTCACCCCTCCACTTT. Residues: CASRSSISGRGNSPLHF.

The J gene is TRBJ1-3, the V gene TRBV27, with D possibly TRBD1 on 6 matching bases. The CDR3 loop spans 15 amino acids. The V end lost 5 bases, the J end lost 3 bases, and 14 bases lay between the germline ends. CDR1 and CDR2 from the germline V gene are MNHEY and SMNVEV (reference sequence). In nucleotides, the CDR3 is TGTGCCAGCAGTCCGACAGGTTGGGATGGAAACACCATATATTTT. Amino acid sequence: CASSPTGWDGNTIYF.